The 9 T cell receptor beta chains reported below all come from one sample, sequenced in a study of STAT3 mutations in large granular lymphocyte leukemia. General observations from the study: Every T-cell large granular lymphocyte leukemia patient had at least one immunodominant TCR beta clonotype.

These TCRs are of unknown antigen specificity. Here immunoSEQ multiplex PCR was the method, and the copy in TCRdb shows in-frame clones only, minus some. This table has about 10,000 clones, more than 75% appearing once. The sequencing input was peripheral blood mononuclear cells. These receptors originate from a man aged 55 to 69 with T-cell large granular lymphocyte leukemia. Some clones in this sample may be carry-over from other donors' samples.

The rearrangement links TRBV10-3 to TRBJ1-3; D is possibly TRBD1 (6 bases). Trimming stripped 9 bases from V and 2 bases from J, with 11 bases between. Germline values: CDR1 ENHRY, CDR2 SYGVKD. This CDR3 region has 13 residues. The CDR3 region has the DNA TGTGCCATGCTGGACAGTCCTGGAAACACCATATATTTT. It translates to CAMLDSPGNTIYF.

The rearrangement links TRBV5-1 to TRBJ1-2, with no clear D. The CDR3 consists of 14 residues. With 0 bases removed from V and 3 bases from J, the gap between germline ends came to 9 bases. Per the germline V gene, CDR1 is SGHRS and CDR2 is YFSETQ. CDR3 bases: TGCGCCAGCAGCTTGGTCATTTTTGACTATGGCTACACCTTC. Protein: CASSLVIFDYGYTF.

The chain couples TRBV27 to TRBJ1-2; 7 nucleotides match TRBD1. Germline-derived CDR1 and CDR2 are MNHEY and SMNVEV (reference sequence). Losses at the gene ends were 1 base for V and 4 bases for J; bases not matched to a gene: 3. The CDR3 covers 14 residues. CDR3 DNA sequence: TGTGCCAGCAGTTTATGGGGGACAGCCTATGGCTACACCTTC. It translates to CASSLWGTAYGYTF.

The chain links TRBV29-1 to TRBJ1-5; 9 bases line up with TRBD1. There are 14 residues in the CDR3. Germline CDR1 SQVTM, CDR2 ANQGSEA. Trimming removed 4 bases from V and 9 bases from J; junction bases left unmatched: 10. The CDR3 here is CSVGDGTGLRPQHF. For the CDR3, the DNA is TGCAGCGTTGGAGACGGGACAGGGTTAAGGCCCCAGCATTTT.

This chain uses TRBV29-1 with TRBJ1-2, with 7 bases aligning to TRBD1. With 5 bases clipped from V and 7 bases from J, the junction kept 7 bases outside the gene matches. The germline gives CDR1 SQVTM, CDR2 ANQGSEA. This CDR3 contains 12 residues. The DNA for the CDR3 is TGCAGCGTTAGAACAGGGGCAGTTGGCTACACCTTC. Residues: CSVRTGAVGYTF.

This chain connects TRBV7-9 to TRBJ2-2; possibly TRBD2 for D (6 bases). Germline values: CDR1 SEHNR, CDR2 FQNEAQ (reference sequence). This CDR3 has 16 residues. Trimming left V 5 bases short and J 4 bases short, with 17 bases between. CDR3 in amino acids: CASSAPSGLSTGELFF. DNA of the CDR3: TGTGCCAGCAGCGCCCCCTCAGGACTAAGCACCGGGGAGCTGTTTTTT.

The chain uses TRBV18 and TRBJ2-7, with a weak D call TRBD2 (5 bases). Looked up from germline, CDR1 is KGHSH and CDR2 is LQKENI. V lost 0 bases, J lost 0 bases, and 9 bases lay in between. The CDR3 has 15 amino acids. The CDR3 here is CASSPPAVSSYEQYF. The CDR3, as DNA: TGTGCCAGCTCACCACCAGCGGTGAGCTCCTACGAGCAGTACTTC.

V usage is TRBV27 and J usage is TRBJ2-7; D possibly matches TRBD1 or TRBD2 (5 bases each). The V gene lost 10 bases and the J gene lost 3 bases, with 22 bases spanning the gap. The CDR3 is made up of 15 amino acids. Germline CDR1 and CDR2: MNHEY and SMNVEV (reference sequence). The CDR3 reads CATSVRGLRDYEQYF. As DNA, the CDR3 is TGTGCCACCTCAGTGAGGGGATTGAGAGACTACGAGCAGTACTTC.

The chain recombines TRBV9 with TRBJ2-7; no clear D. Germline V gene data show CDR1 as SGDLS and CDR2 as YYNGEE. This CDR3 contains 12 residues. V lost 0 bases to trimming and J lost 5 bases, with 6 bases between them. The CDR3 sequence is CASSVAEDEQYF. CDR3 nucleotide sequence: TGTGCCAGCAGCGTAGCTGAAGACGAGCAGTACTTC. Full variable domain (outside the CDR3, taken from reference TRBV9 and TRBJ2-7): DSGVTQTPKHLITATGQRVTLRCSPRSGDLSVYWYQQSLDQGLQFLIQYYNGEERAKGNILERFSAQQFPDLHSELNLSSLELGDSALYFCASSVAEDEQYFGPGTRLTVT.